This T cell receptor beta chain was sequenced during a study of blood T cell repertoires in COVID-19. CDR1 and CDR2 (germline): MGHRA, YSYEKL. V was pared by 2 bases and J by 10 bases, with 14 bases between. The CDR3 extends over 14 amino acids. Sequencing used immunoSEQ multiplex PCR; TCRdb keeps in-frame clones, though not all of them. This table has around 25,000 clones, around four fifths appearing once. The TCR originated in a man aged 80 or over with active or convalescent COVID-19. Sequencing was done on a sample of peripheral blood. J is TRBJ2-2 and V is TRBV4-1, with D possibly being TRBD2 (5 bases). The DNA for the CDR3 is TGCGCCAGCAGCCAATTGTCTGGTAGCGCGGAGCTGTTTTTT. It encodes CASSQLSGSAELFF.